The 15 T cell receptor beta chains below all came from one sample that was sequenced in a study of OX40 agonist ivuxolimab in advanced cancers. The assay was immunoSEQ multiplex PCR, and TCRdb's table has in-frame clones only and misses some. The repertoire holds roughly 70,000 clones, with more than 80% as singletons. The sample consisted of CD4+ or CD8+ T cells sorted from blood, taken in a trial of the OX40 agonist ivuxolimab. These receptors were taken from an adult with an advanced solid tumor such as melanoma, head and neck, liver or kidney cancer.

The rearrangement uses TRBV5-1 and TRBJ2-2; the D gene could be TRBD1 or TRBD2 (5 bases each). The ends were cut back, 6 bases at V and 3 bases at J, with 12 bases in the middle. Looked up from germline, CDR1 is SGHRS and CDR2 is YFSETQ. The CDR3 covers 14 residues. CDR3 loop: CASKGAGDTGELFF. The CDR3 nucleotides read TGCGCCAGCAAAGGGGCCGGGGACACCGGGGAGCTGTTTTTT.

The J gene is TRBJ1-4, the V gene TRBV12-5; the D gene is possibly TRBD1 (6 bases). The CDR3 runs 14 residues. The germline V gene has CDR1 LGHNT and CDR2 FRNRAP. V was clipped by 10 bases and J by 7 bases, with 19 bases between them. This CDR3 reads CATGVRGGSEKLFF. The CDR3 region has the DNA TGTGCTACGGGAGTGAGGGGGGGTAGTGAAAAACTGTTTTTT.

V usage is TRBV9 and J usage is TRBJ2-6; no clear D gene. The CDR3 consists of 13 residues. The V gene lost 5 bases and the J gene lost 4 bases, with 7 bases spanning the gap. CDR1 and CDR2 from the germline V gene are SGDLS and YYNGEE. The CDR3: CASRQSGANVLTF. CDR3 nucleotide sequence: TGTGCCAGCAGGCAAAGCGGGGCCAACGTCCTGACTTTC.

The genes are TRBV9 and TRBJ2-5, with a weak D call TRBD2 (7 bases). The germline V and J ends were trimmed by 0 bases and 4 bases, with 22 bases remaining between them. CDR1 and CDR2 (germline): SGDLS, YYNGEE. This CDR3 contains 18 residues. CDR3 sequence: CASSVAARGGGARETQYF. In DNA, the CDR3 is TGTGCCAGCAGCGTAGCGGCCAGGGGTGGGGGGGCCAGAGAGACCCAGTACTTC.

The chain couples TRBV28 to TRBJ2-5; 7 nucleotides match TRBD1. The trim removed 10 bases at V and 7 bases at J, leaving 18 bases unmatched. Germline V gene data show CDR1 as MDHEN and CDR2 as SYDVKM. This CDR3 has 15 residues. The CDR3 sequence is CATRQEHRGLLTQYF. The CDR3 DNA follows: TGTGCCACCCGCCAGGAACACAGGGGCCTTCTGACCCAGTACTTC.

This rearrangement joins TRBV10-3 to TRBJ1-3; TRBD1 agrees at 10 bases. The CDR3 runs to 17 residues. With V trimmed by 3 bases and J by 0 bases, 5 bases remained unmatched. Germline CDR1 reads ENHRY; CDR2 reads SYGVKD. CDR3 in amino acids: CAISDSTGGFSGNTIYF. The CDR3 nucleotides read TGTGCCATCAGTGACTCGACAGGGGGCTTCTCTGGAAACACCATATATTTT.

V gene TRBV18 combines with J gene TRBJ1-2; TRBD1 matches at 8 bases. Germline V CDR1 and CDR2: KGHSH, LQKENI. This CDR3 spans 17 amino acids. V was clipped by 5 bases and J by 1 base; unmatched bases: 12. The CDR3 spells CASSTTGQGTLNYGYTF. The CDR3 DNA follows: TGTGCCAGCTCAACCACAGGACAGGGAACCCTTAACTATGGCTACACCTTC.

This chain links TRBV28 with TRBJ1-3, with D uncertain. Trimming stripped 6 bases from V and 12 bases from J, with 12 bases between. CDR1 and CDR2 from the germline V gene are MDHEN and SYDVKM. The CDR3 sequence is 11 residues long. Here the CDR3 reads CASSSPVGIYF. The CDR3, as DNA: TGTGCCAGCAGCTCCCCCGTGGGCATATATTTT.

The chain employs TRBV7-8 and TRBJ1-6, with D hard to call. This CDR3 comprises 13 residues. Per the germline V gene, CDR1 is SGHVS and CDR2 is FQNEAQ. Trimming shortened V by 5 bases and J by 9 bases, and 11 bases separated the two germline ends. The CDR3 spells CASSPGIGSPLHF. The CDR3 bases are TGTGCCAGCAGCCCGGGTATTGGTTCACCCCTCCACTTT.

The rearrangement uses TRBV9 and TRBJ2-7, with 7 bases matching TRBD1. V was pared by 3 bases and J by 8 bases, with 14 bases of the junction left unmatched. The CDR3 loop spans 15 amino acids. Germline assignment: CDR1 SGDLS and CDR2 YYNGEE. DNA for the CDR3: TGTGCCAGCAGCGAGACAGGGCTGCTCAGCAAGAAGCAGTACTTC. As protein: CASSETGLLSKKQYF.

The chain carries TRBV7-2 and TRBJ1-3, with 10 bases fitting TRBD1. V dropped 1 base and J dropped 2; count of bases not matched to a gene: 8. CDR1 is SGHTA and CDR2 is FQGNSA in the germline V gene. The CDR3 length is 18 residues. CDR3 sequence reads: CASSLVWVGTGAGNTIYF. The CDR3 DNA follows: TGTGCCAGCAGCTTAGTATGGGTGGGGACAGGGGCTGGAAACACCATATATTTT.

The CDR3 sequence is CASSPTIRDEQYF. The CDR3 bases are TGTGCCAGCAGTCCTACGATTAGGGACGAGCAGTACTTC. The V gene is TRBV28, the J gene TRBJ2-7, with D uncertain. This CDR3 spans 13 amino acids. Trimming cost V 5 bases and J 5 bases, with 13 bases left between them. The germline gives CDR1 MDHEN, CDR2 SYDVKM.

The chain has TRBV30 and TRBJ1-2; D is uncertain. The germline V gene encodes CDR1 GTSNPN and CDR2 SVGIG (reference sequence). Trimming removed 3 bases from V and 0 bases from J, with 14 bases in between. The CDR3 spans 15 residues. CDR3 nucleotides: TGTGCCTGGAGCGACTACCGGGCAGCTAACTATGGCTACACCTTC. Protein: CAWSDYRAANYGYTF.

CDR3 protein: CASRGPNEKLFF. The CDR3, as DNA: TGTGCCAGTAGGGGGCCTAATGAAAAACTGTTTTTT. The chain couples TRBV19 to TRBJ1-4; possible D gene TRBD1, 5 bases. The V and J ends lost 6 bases and 3 bases respectively, with 5 bases between them. Germline V gene data show CDR1 as LNHDA and CDR2 as SQIVND (reference sequence). The CDR3 extends over 12 amino acids.

The chain links TRBV29-1 to TRBJ1-2; the match to TRBD1 covers 10 bases. CDR1 and CDR2 from the germline V gene are SQVTM and ANQGSEA. The junction had 3 bases not matched to a gene; V was cut back by 5 bases and J by 3 bases. CDR3 length equals 13 residues. CDR3 in amino acids: CSVRTGGDYGYTF. CDR3 DNA: TGCAGCGTTAGGACAGGGGGGGACTATGGCTACACCTTC.